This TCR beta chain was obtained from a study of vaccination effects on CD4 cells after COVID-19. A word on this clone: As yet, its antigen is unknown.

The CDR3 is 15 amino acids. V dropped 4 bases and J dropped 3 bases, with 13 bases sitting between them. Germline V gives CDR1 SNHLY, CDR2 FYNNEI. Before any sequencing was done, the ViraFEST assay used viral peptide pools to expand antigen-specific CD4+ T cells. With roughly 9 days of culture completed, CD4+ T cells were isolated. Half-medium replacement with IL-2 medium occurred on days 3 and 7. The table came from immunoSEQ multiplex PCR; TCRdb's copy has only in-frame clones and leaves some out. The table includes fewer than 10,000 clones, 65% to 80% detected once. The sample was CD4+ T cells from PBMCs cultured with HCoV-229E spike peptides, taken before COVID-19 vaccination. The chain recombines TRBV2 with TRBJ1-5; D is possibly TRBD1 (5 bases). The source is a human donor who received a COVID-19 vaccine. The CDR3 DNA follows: TGTGCCAGCAGTGGGCTTGGGGCCTCCAATCAGCCCCAGCATTTT. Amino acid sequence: CASSGLGASNQPQHF. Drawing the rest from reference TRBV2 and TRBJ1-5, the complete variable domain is EPEVTQTPSHQVTQMGQEVILRCVPISNHLYFYWYRQILGQKVEFLVSFYNNEISEKSEIFDDQFSVERPDGSNFTLKIRSTKLEDSAMYFCASSGLGASNQPQHFGDGTRLSIL.